This T cell receptor beta chain derives from a study of blood T cell repertoires in COVID-19. The germline V gene has CDR1 MNHNS and CDR2 SASEGT. This CDR3 is 15 amino acids long. V was clipped by 2 bases and J by 7 bases, with 14 bases between them. Clones were sequenced by immunoSEQ multiplex PCR, and TCRdb holds only the in-frame ones, with some missing. The sample shows around 110,000 clones, around four fifths of them seen only once. The V and J genes are TRBV6-1 and TRBJ1-4, with a weak D call TRBD1 (6 bases). The sample taken for sequencing was peripheral blood. The clonotype was recovered from a man aged 25 to 40 with acute or convalescent COVID-19. The DNA of the CDR3 is TGTGCCAGCAGTGAAACGGGGGGGCGTAGTGAAAAACTGTTTTTT. It translates to CASSETGGRSEKLFF.